Below, 25 T cell receptor beta chains from the same sample are listed, as sequenced in a study of shared clonotypes between healthy human individuals. The table came from immunoSEQ multiplex PCR; TCRdb's copy has only in-frame clones and leaves some out. The data show millions of clones, roughly 92% seen once. The specimen was naive CD4+ T cells sorted from blood. Subset in this sample: CD45RA+ positively selected. These receptors all come from a man aged 18 to 35 in good health.

This sequence joins TRBV7-2 and TRBJ2-7; 13 bases agree with TRBD2. With 6 bases clipped from V and 1 base from J, the junction kept 6 bases outside the gene matches. The germline gives CDR1 SGHTA, CDR2 FQGNSA. The CDR3 totals 16 residues. For the CDR3, the DNA is TGTGCCAGCAGGGAGACTAGCGGGGGGCAATCCTACGAGCAGTACTTC. Encoded protein: CASRETSGGQSYEQYF.

This clone was found a few times. The J gene is TRBJ1-1, the V gene TRBV18; D ambiguous. Germline CDR1 is KGHSH and CDR2 is LQKENI. The CDR3 has 14 residues. The ends were cut back, 3 bases at V and 0 bases at J, with 8 bases in the middle. For the CDR3, the DNA is TGTGCCAGCTCACCGACAAGCATGAACACTGAAGCTTTCTTT. This gives the protein CASSPTSMNTEAFF.

On this clone itself: Distinct nucleotide sequences in the sample also encode this CDR3. This chain connects TRBV6-1 to TRBJ1-6; D uncertain. This CDR3 is built from 14 residues. With 0 bases removed from V and 6 bases from J, the gap between germline ends came to 6 bases. Germline CDR1 is MNHNS and CDR2 is SASEGT. The CDR3 nucleotides read TGTGCCAGCAGTGAAGCATGGGGTAATTCACCCCTCCACTTT. Residues: CASSEAWGNSPLHF.

V is TRBV30 and J is TRBJ1-5, with a weak D call TRBD1 (5 bases). Germline values: CDR1 GTSNPN, CDR2 SVGIG (reference sequence). This CDR3 spans 17 amino acids. V was cut by 3 bases and J by 0 bases, with 18 bases left in between. The chain's CDR3 is CAWSPVAGTFSNQPQHF. CDR3 nucleotide sequence: TGTGCCTGGAGCCCCGTGGCAGGGACTTTTAGCAATCAGCCCCAGCATTTT. The full variable domain, rest sourced from reference TRBV30 and TRBJ1-5, is SQTIHQWPATLVQPVGSPLSLECTVEGTSNPNLYWYRQAAGRGLQLLFYSVGIGQISSEVPQNLSASRPQDRQFILSSKKLLLSDSGFYLCAWSPVAGTFSNQPQHFGDGTRLSIL.

The genes are TRBV4-1 and TRBJ2-1, with 12 bases aligning to TRBD2. Germline lookup yields CDR1 MGHRA and CDR2 YSYEKL. CDR3 length equals 17 residues. V shed 0 bases, J shed 9 bases, and the junction held 9 bases outside the gene matches. Here the CDR3 reads CASSQDLSSGGAGEQFF. Here the CDR3 DNA reads TGCGCCAGCAGCCAAGATCTCTCTAGCGGGGGGGCCGGTGAGCAGTTCTTC.

This rearrangement joins TRBV5-6 to TRBJ1-1; 7 nucleotides agree with TRBD1. CDR3 length equals 15 residues. The V gene's germline CDR1 is SGHDT and CDR2 YYEEEE. The V and J ends lost 4 bases and 2 bases, in that order; junction bases with no gene match: 8. The chain's CDR3 is CASSRIDRVNTEAFF. DNA of the CDR3: TGTGCCAGCAGCCGGATTGACAGGGTTAACACTGAAGCTTTCTTT.

This chain uses TRBV7-2 with TRBJ2-3, with TRBD1 identical over 7 bases. After removal of 5 bases from V and 1 base from J, the junction contained 6 bases not matched to a gene. This CDR3 is 15 amino acids long. CDR1 and CDR2 (germline): SGHTA, FQGNSA. The CDR3 spells CASSTTGRGTDTQYF. In DNA, the CDR3 is TGTGCCAGCAGCACGACAGGGCGAGGCACAGATACGCAGTATTTT.

J is TRBJ1-2 and V is TRBV28; unclear D gene. Germline CDR1 reads MDHEN; CDR2 reads SYDVKM. The CDR3 is 11 amino acids. Trimming pared 4 bases from V and 14 bases from J, leaving 14 bases between. The CDR3 loop is CASSSSGAKTF. The DNA for the CDR3 is TGTGCCAGCAGTTCATCAGGAGCGAAGACCTTC.

The chain employs TRBV19 and TRBJ1-2; D is possibly TRBD1 (5 bases). The CDR3 has 14 residues. From germline, CDR1 is LNHDA and CDR2 SQIVND (reference sequence). V lost 2 bases and J lost 8, with 15 bases in between. CDR3 nucleotide sequence: TGTGCCAGTAGTATATTCGCAGGGAAGGAGGGCTACACCTTC. Translated: CASSIFAGKEGYTF.

V is TRBV7-6 and J is TRBJ2-5; 7 bases agree with TRBD1. CDR3 length equals 14 residues. With 5 bases clipped from V and 7 bases from J, the junction kept 10 bases outside the gene matches. CDR1 is SGHVS, CDR2 FNYEAQ, per germline. In nucleotides, the CDR3 is TGTGCCAGCAGCGGTAGGGACAGTTTAGGGACCCAGTACTTC. Its translation is CASSGRDSLGTQYF.

The V and J genes are TRBV5-8 and TRBJ1-5; possibly TRBD1 for D (6 bases). V lost 4 bases and J lost 0, with 14 bases in between. Germline loops: CDR1 SGHTS, CDR2 YDEGEE. CDR3 length: 16 amino acids. CDR3 nucleotide sequence: TGTGCCAGCAGCCCCTTAGGGGGGTTTAGCAATCAGCCCCAGCATTTT. It specifies CASSPLGGFSNQPQHF.

This chain joins TRBV30 and TRBJ1-5, with D possibly being TRBD1 (5 bases). Per germline, CDR1 GTSNPN and CDR2 SVGIG (reference sequence). With 5 bases removed from V and 3 bases from J, the gap between germline ends came to 20 bases. The length of the CDR3 is 16 residues. For the CDR3, the DNA is TGTGCCTGGCAACTTAAGGGCGCAGGGTACAATCAGCCCCAGCATTTT. Residues: CAWQLKGAGYNQPQHF. Using reference TRBV30 and TRBJ1-5 for the parts outside the CDR3, the full variable domain is SQTIHQWPATLVQPVGSPLSLECTVEGTSNPNLYWYRQAAGRGLQLLFYSVGIGQISSEVPQNLSASRPQDRQFILSSKKLLLSDSGFYLCAWQLKGAGYNQPQHFGDGTRLSIL.

The rearrangement links TRBV6-5 to TRBJ2-7; TRBD2 matches 11 bases. The CDR3 is made up of 15 amino acids. The junction had 6 bases not matched to a gene; V was cut back by 5 bases and J by 3 bases. The germline CDR1 and CDR2 sequences are MNHEY and SVGAGI. CDR3 in DNA: TGTGCCAGCAGTCAGCGACTAGCGGGGAACTACGAGCAGTACTTC. As protein: CASSQRLAGNYEQYF.

The CDR3 sequence is CASSARSMNTEAFF. The CDR3 nucleotides read TGTGCCAGCAGTGCTCGATCTATGAACACTGAAGCTTTCTTT. This chain links TRBV6-1 with TRBJ1-1, with D unresolved. V lost 4 bases, J lost 0 bases, and 9 bases lay in between. Germline loops: CDR1 MNHNS, CDR2 SASEGT. This CDR3 region has 14 residues.

This clone was detected a few times. Additional DNA sequences in this sample encode the identical CDR3. The genes are TRBV30 and TRBJ1-6, with D possibly TRBD1 on 5 matching bases. The CDR3 is 13 residues long. Germline V gene data show CDR1 as GTSNPN and CDR2 as SVGIG (reference sequence). The ends were cut back, 0 bases at V and 10 bases at J, with 10 bases in the middle. The CDR3 spells CAWSVREGSPLHF. Written as DNA, the CDR3 is TGTGCCTGGAGTGTACGGGAGGGGTCACCCCTCCACTTT. Using reference TRBV30 and TRBJ1-6 for the parts outside the CDR3, the full variable domain is SQTIHQWPATLVQPVGSPLSLECTVEGTSNPNLYWYRQAAGRGLQLLFYSVGIGQISSEVPQNLSASRPQDRQFILSSKKLLLSDSGFYLCAWSVREGSPLHFGNGTRLTVT.

This clone appeared a few times. The rearrangement links TRBV30 to TRBJ2-6; TRBD1 agrees at 9 bases. This CDR3 is 15 amino acids long. The germline gives CDR1 GTSNPN, CDR2 SVGIG (reference sequence). Unmatched junction bases numbered 2, after V lost 3 bases and J lost 2 bases. CDR3 bases: TGTGCCTGGAGGAGACAGGGGGCTGGGGCCAACGTCCTGACTTTC. It codes for CAWRRQGAGANVLTF.

V and J are TRBV7-9 and TRBJ2-7, with a tentative D call TRBD2 (6 bases). The CDR3 has 15 amino acids. In germline, CDR1 is SEHNR, CDR2 FQNEAQ (reference sequence). Trimming left V 7 bases short and J 0 bases short, with 16 bases between. The CDR3 here is CASNAGGANSYEQYF. The CDR3 DNA sequence: TGTGCCAGCAACGCCGGAGGGGCTAACTCCTACGAGCAGTACTTC.

The chain carries TRBV7-2 and TRBJ2-7; D is undetermined. Between the trimmed V and J ends, which lost 4 bases and 6 bases, there was a span of 13 bases. The germline CDR1 and CDR2 sequences are SGHTA and FQGNSA. There are 13 residues in the CDR3. The CDR3 DNA reads TGTGCCAGCAGCTCCGGCCTAGGTTCCGAGCAGTACTTC. Its protein product is CASSSGLGSEQYF.

The gene calls are TRBV28 and TRBJ2-7; 8 nucleotides line up with TRBD2. With 1 base clipped from V and 3 bases from J, the junction kept 5 bases outside the gene matches. The CDR3 is 15 residues long. Germline CDR1 is MDHEN and CDR2 is SYDVKM. CDR3 sequence (DNA): TGTGCCAGCAGTTTATATCCGGGGGGGGTCTACGAGCAGTACTTC. Protein product: CASSLYPGGVYEQYF. Using reference TRBV28 and TRBJ2-7 for the parts outside the CDR3, the full variable domain is DVKVTQSSRYLVKRTGEKVFLECVQDMDHENMFWYRQDPGLGLRLIYFSYDVKMKEKGDIPEGYSVSREKKERFSLILESASTNQTSMYLCASSLYPGGVYEQYFGPGTRLTVT.

The CDR3 here is CASSLPGGNTIYF. As DNA, the CDR3 is TGTGCCAGCAGCCTCCCGGGTGGAAACACCATATATTTT. The V call is TRBV14, the J call TRBJ1-3; D unresolved. Trimming left V 4 bases short and J 3 bases short, with 7 bases between. This CDR3 region has 13 residues. Germline values: CDR1 SGHDN, CDR2 FVKESK.

The chain employs TRBV10-3 and TRBJ2-7, with a possible D match to TRBD1 (5 bases). This CDR3 is 14 amino acids long. CDR1 is ENHRY, CDR2 SYGVKD, per germline. Trimming pared 3 bases from V and 2 bases from J, leaving 11 bases between. CDR3 sequence: CAISDLDTAYEQYF. Written as DNA, the CDR3 is TGTGCCATCAGTGACTTGGACACCGCCTACGAGCAGTACTTC.

J is TRBJ1-5 and V is TRBV10-3; D is unclear. The germline gives CDR1 ENHRY, CDR2 SYGVKD. The V end lost 3 bases, the J end lost 8 bases, and 11 bases lay between the germline ends. CDR3 length: 13 residues. CDR3: CAISDGVKEPQHF. CDR3 coding DNA: TGTGCCATCAGTGATGGAGTTAAGGAGCCCCAGCATTTT.

This chain links TRBV11-2 with TRBJ1-5; D possibly corresponds to TRBD1 (6 bases). This CDR3 has 14 residues. Trimming pared 5 bases from V and 5 bases from J, leaving 13 bases between. Germline CDR1 is SGHAT and CDR2 is FQNNGV. The CDR3 is CASSRTAVDQPQHF. As DNA, the CDR3 is TGTGCCAGCAGCCGGACAGCGGTGGATCAGCCCCAGCATTTT. The full variable domain, its missing parts supplied by reference TRBV11-2 and TRBJ1-5, is EAGVAQSPRYKIIEKRQSVAFWCNPISGHATLYWYQQILGQGPKLLIQFQNNGVVDDSQLPKDRFSAERLKGVDSTLKIQPAKLEDSAVYLCASSRTAVDQPQHFGDGTRLSIL.

The gene calls are TRBV15 and TRBJ2-2, with TRBD2 identical over 10 bases. Germline V gene sequence: CDR1 LNHNV, CDR2 YYDKDF (reference sequence). CDR3 length: 15 amino acids. With V trimmed by 3 bases and J by 7 bases, 5 bases remained unmatched. The CDR3 here is CATSSGLAEYGELFF. Written as DNA, the CDR3 is TGTGCCACCAGCAGCGGACTAGCGGAGTACGGGGAGCTGTTTTTT.

There are a few counts of this clone. The chain recombines TRBV2 with TRBJ1-1, with D uncertain. The V and J ends lost 7 bases and 3 bases respectively, with 15 bases between them. The germline CDR1 and CDR2 sequences are SNHLY and FYNNEI. The CDR3 is made up of 14 amino acids. The CDR3 DNA sequence: TGTGCCAGCATTCGACTTAATCAGGACACTGAAGCTTTCTTT. Protein product: CASIRLNQDTEAFF.